The subject of this entry is one TCR beta chain. The antigen remains undetermined. The data stem from a study of monozygotic twins with inflammatory bowel disease. Study-wide findings and caveats: Clonotypes shared with others were fewer in IBD patients than in healthy twins, especially with disease activity.

The CDR3 has 16 amino acids. Germline lookup yields CDR1 SGHDT and CDR2 YYEEEE. A 6-nucleotide sample barcode was carried by the UMIs, which template switching added. TCRdb derives one entry per CDR3 protein from the 5' RACE reads, leaving out DNA. The table lists just over 300,000 distinct CDR3 sequences. This sequence was found in a human donor with ulcerative colitis or Crohn's disease, or a healthy co-twin of an affected twin (not recorded which). The chain employs TRBV5-6 and TRBJ2-3. The source material was blood. This CDR3 reads CASSSRQAASTDTQYF. The variable domain in full, with the rest retrieved from reference TRBV5-6 and TRBJ2-3, is DAGVTQSPTHLIKTRGQQVTLRCSPKSGHDTVSWYQQALGQGPQFIFQYYEEEERQRGNFPDRFSGHQFPNYSSELNVNALLLGDSALYLCASSSRQAASTDTQYFGPGTRLTVL.